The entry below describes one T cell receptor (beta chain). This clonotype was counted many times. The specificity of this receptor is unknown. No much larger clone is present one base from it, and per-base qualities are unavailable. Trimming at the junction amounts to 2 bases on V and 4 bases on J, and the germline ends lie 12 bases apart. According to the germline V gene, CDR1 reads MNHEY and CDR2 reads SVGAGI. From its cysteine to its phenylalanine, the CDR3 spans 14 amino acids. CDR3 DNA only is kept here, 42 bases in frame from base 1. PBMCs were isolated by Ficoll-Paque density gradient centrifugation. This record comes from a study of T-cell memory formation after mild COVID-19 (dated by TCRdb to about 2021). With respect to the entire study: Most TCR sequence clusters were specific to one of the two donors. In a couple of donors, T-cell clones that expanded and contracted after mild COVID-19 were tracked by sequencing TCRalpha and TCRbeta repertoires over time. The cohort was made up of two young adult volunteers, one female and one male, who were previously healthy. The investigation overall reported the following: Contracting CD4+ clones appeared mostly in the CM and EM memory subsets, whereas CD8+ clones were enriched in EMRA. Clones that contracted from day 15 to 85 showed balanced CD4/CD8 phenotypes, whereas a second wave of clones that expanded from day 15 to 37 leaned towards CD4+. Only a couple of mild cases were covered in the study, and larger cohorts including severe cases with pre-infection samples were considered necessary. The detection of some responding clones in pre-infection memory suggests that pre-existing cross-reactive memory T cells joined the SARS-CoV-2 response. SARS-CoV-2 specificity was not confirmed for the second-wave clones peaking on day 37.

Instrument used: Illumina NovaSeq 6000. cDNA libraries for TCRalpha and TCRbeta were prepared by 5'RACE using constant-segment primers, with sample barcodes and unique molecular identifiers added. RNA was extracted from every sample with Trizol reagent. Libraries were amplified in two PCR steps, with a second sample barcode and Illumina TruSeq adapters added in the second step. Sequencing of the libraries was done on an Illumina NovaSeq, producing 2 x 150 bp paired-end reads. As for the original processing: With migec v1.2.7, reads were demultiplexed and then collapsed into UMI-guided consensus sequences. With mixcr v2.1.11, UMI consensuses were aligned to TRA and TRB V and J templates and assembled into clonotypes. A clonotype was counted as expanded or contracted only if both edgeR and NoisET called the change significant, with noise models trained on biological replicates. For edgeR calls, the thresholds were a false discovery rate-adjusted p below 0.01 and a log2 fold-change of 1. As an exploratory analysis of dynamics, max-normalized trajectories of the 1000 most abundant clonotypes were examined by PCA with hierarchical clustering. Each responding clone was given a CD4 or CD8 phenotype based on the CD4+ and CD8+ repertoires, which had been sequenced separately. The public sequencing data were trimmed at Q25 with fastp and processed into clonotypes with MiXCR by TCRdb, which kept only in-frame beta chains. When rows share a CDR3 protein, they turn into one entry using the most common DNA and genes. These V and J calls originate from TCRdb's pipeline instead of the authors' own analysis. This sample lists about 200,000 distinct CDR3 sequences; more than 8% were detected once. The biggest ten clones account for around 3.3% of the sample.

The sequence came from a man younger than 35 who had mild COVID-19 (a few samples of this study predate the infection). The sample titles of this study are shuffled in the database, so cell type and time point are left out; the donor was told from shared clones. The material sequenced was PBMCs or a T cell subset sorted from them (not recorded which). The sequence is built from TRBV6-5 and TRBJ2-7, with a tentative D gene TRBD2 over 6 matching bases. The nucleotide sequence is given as TGTGCCAGCAGTTACGCCGTTGGAGGGTACGAGCAGTACTTC. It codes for CASSYAVGGYEQYF.